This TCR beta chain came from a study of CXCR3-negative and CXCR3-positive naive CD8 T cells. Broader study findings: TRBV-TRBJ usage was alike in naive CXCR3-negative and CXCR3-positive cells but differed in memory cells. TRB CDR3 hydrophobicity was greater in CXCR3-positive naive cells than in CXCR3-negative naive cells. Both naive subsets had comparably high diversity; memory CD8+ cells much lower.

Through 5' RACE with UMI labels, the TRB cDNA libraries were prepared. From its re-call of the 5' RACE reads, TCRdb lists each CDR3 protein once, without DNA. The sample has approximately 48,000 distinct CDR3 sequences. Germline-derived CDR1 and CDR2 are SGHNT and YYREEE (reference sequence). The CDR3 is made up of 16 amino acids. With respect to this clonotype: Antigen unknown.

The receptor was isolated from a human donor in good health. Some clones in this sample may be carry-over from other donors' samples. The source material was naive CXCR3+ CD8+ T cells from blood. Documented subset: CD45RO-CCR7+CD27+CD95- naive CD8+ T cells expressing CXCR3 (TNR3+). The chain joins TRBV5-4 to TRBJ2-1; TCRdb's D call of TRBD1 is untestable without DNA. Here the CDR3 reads CASSNRGSGTYNEQFF.